This TCR beta chain was recovered during a study of technical replicates of blood from a handful of donors. The CDR3 spans 16 residues. Trimming took 3 bases from V and 6 from J; bases not matched to a gene: 11. Germline lookup yields CDR1 SGHRS and CDR2 YFSETQ. Here immunoSEQ multiplex PCR was the method, and the copy in TCRdb shows in-frame clones only, minus some. The sample lists roughly 60,000 clones, 86% occurring once. The sequenced sample was PBMCs. This receptor was taken from a human donor in good health. Some clones in this sample may be carry-over from other donors' samples. The chain combines TRBV5-1 with TRBJ2-2; 7 bases fit TRBD1. Written as DNA, the CDR3 is TGCGCCAGCAGCTCTCCGGGACAGAGTTCTCCCGGGGAGCTGTTTTTT. Residues: CASSSPGQSSPGELFF.